This passage covers 14 T cell receptor beta chains from one sample sequenced in a study of monozygotic twins with inflammatory bowel disease. TCRdb re-called the 5' RACE reads, yielding one record per CDR3 amino acid sequence without DNA. This repertoire includes 150,000 to 200,000 distinct CDR3 sequences. The specimen was blood. The receptors shown here come from a human donor with ulcerative colitis or Crohn's disease, or a healthy co-twin of an affected twin (not recorded which).

V usage is TRBV3-1 and J usage is TRBJ1-2; the TCRdb D gene call, TRBD1, has no DNA to confirm it. The CDR3 covers 15 residues. Germline V CDR1 and CDR2: LGHDT, YNNKEL (reference sequence). The CDR3 loop is CASSHQQTGSHGYTF.

This chain connects TRBV5-5 to TRBJ2-1; the TRBD1 assignment by TCRdb is unverifiable without DNA. CDR1 and CDR2 from the germline V gene are SGHKS and YYEKEE (reference sequence). The CDR3 extends over 14 amino acids. The CDR3 loop reads CASSRYGTPKEQFF.

The chain has TRBV6-2 or TRBV6-3 and TRBJ1-1. This CDR3 is built from 12 residues. CDR1 MNHEY and CDR2 SVGEGT come from the germline V gene. Here the CDR3 reads CAIGLGYTEAFF.

Here the CDR3 reads CASSSQGAGNTIYF. The rearrangement uses TRBV5-1 and TRBJ1-3; checking the TCRdb D call of TRBD1 is not possible without DNA. The CDR3 spans 14 residues. The germline gives CDR1 SGHRS, CDR2 YFSETQ. The entire variable domain, with the rest obtained from reference TRBV5-1 and TRBJ1-3, is as follows: KAGVTQTPRYLIKTRGQQVTLSCSPISGHRSVSWYQQTPGQGLQFLFEYFSETQRNKGNFPGRFSGRQFSNSRSEMNVSTLELGDSALYLCASSSQGAGNTIYFGEGSWLTVV.

The chain employs TRBV12-3 or TRBV12-4 and TRBJ2-3; the D call from TCRdb, TRBD1, cannot be confirmed without DNA. This CDR3 contains 16 residues. The CDR3 reads CASSPRTGASTDTQYF.

V is TRBV5-6 and J is TRBJ2-7; the TCRdb call, TRBD2, lacks DNA for checking. This CDR3 region has 15 residues. From germline, CDR1 is SGHDT and CDR2 YYEEEE. The CDR3 loop is CASSFGTSGTPGQYF.

The J gene is TRBJ2-2, the V gene TRBV7-3; without DNA, the TCRdb call of TRBD2 cannot be checked. Germline-derived CDR1 and CDR2 are SGHTA and FQGTGA. The CDR3 totals 17 residues. CDR3 sequence reads: CASSLIAGGANTGELFF.

The V call is TRBV9, the J call TRBJ1-1; absent DNA, TCRdb's TRBD1 call cannot be checked. CDR1 and CDR2 from the germline V gene are SGDLS and YYNGEE. This CDR3 is 13 amino acids long. The CDR3 here is CASSGAGVTEAFF.

This sequence joins TRBV5-1 and TRBJ2-3; TCRdb indicates TRBD1, and absent DNA this call remains unverified. The CDR3 is 14 residues long. CDR1 is SGHRS, CDR2 YFSETQ, per germline. CDR3 in amino acids: CASRDPGPTDTQYF.

The chain is built from TRBV6-5 and TRBJ2-2. The CDR3 spans 15 residues. Germline CDR1 and CDR2: MNHEY and SVGAGI. CDR3 sequence: CASSYGLTNTGELFF.

The rearrangement uses TRBV4-3 and TRBJ2-7; TCRdb lists TRBD2, though no DNA is available to test this call. Germline V gene lookup returns CDR1 LGHNA and CDR2 YSLEER. This CDR3 has 16 amino acids. CDR3 amino acids: CASSQDGREGSYEQYF.

The genes are TRBV20-1 and TRBJ2-1; TCRdb picks TRBD2, but there is no DNA to check that call. Germline V gene sequence: CDR1 DFQATT, CDR2 SNEGSKA (reference sequence). The CDR3 length is 14 residues. The CDR3 region is CSATSGSNYNEQFF.

J is TRBJ1-3 and V is TRBV3-1; no DNA is available, so the TRBD1 call from TCRdb remains unchecked. The CDR3 consists of 17 residues. Germline loops: CDR1 LGHDT, CDR2 YNNKEL (reference sequence). CDR3 sequence: CASSQDLQGRTGNTIYF.

The chain uses TRBV10-3 and TRBJ2-1; there is no DNA to check the TCRdb D call of TRBD2. The CDR3 spans 17 residues. In germline, CDR1 is ENHRY, CDR2 SYGVKD. CDR3: CAISVAREGPMYNEQFF.